Listed below are T cell receptor beta chains from one sample, sequenced in a study of cytomegalovirus exposure and HLA in healthy donors. Assay used: immunoSEQ multiplex PCR; TCRdb lists only in-frame clones, some missing. Of approximately 160,000 clones listed, around 92% are singletons. Material for sequencing was PBMCs. Source of these receptors: a man between 18 and 35 years old in good health and CMV-seropositive. Each CDR3 is given without its conserved first and last residue. D genes are given only for firm matches. Only part of the rows carry a size: once, few, many, or a class if the clone is expanded.

cdr3_aa: SVENRLATSTDTQY; cdr3_length: 14; clone_size: NA; j_call: TRBJ2-3; d_call: TRBD2; v_call: TRBV29-1
cdr3_aa: ASSVGGVSYEQY; cdr3_length: 12; clone_size: NA; j_call: TRBJ2-7; d_call: TRBD2; v_call: TRBV9
cdr3_aa: ASRTALSSYNEQF; cdr3_length: 13; clone_size: NA; j_call: TRBJ2-1; d_call: NA; v_call: TRBV5-1
cdr3_aa: ASSLEGFSGRFETQY; cdr3_length: 15; clone_size: once; j_call: TRBJ2-5; d_call: TRBD2; v_call: TRBV5-1
cdr3_aa: ASSLKRGFYEQY; cdr3_length: 12; clone_size: once; j_call: TRBJ2-7; d_call: TRBD2; v_call: TRBV27
cdr3_aa: ASSTSGGVNEQF; cdr3_length: 12; clone_size: NA; j_call: TRBJ2-1; d_call: TRBD2; v_call: TRBV14
cdr3_aa: ASSMGGTGAYEQY; cdr3_length: 13; clone_size: NA; j_call: TRBJ2-7; d_call: TRBD1; v_call: TRBV19
cdr3_aa: ARSFNSRRVETEAF; cdr3_length: 14; clone_size: NA; j_call: TRBJ1-1; d_call: NA; v_call: TRBV7-5
cdr3_aa: ASSDSTSGSTDTQY; cdr3_length: 14; clone_size: few; j_call: TRBJ2-3; d_call: TRBD2; v_call: TRBV6-4
cdr3_aa: ASSFSGSSYNEQF; cdr3_length: 13; clone_size: NA; j_call: TRBJ2-1; d_call: TRBD2; v_call: TRBV7-3
cdr3_aa: ASSLLGGNTEAF; cdr3_length: 12; clone_size: NA; j_call: TRBJ1-1; d_call: NA; v_call: TRBV7-3
cdr3_aa: ASSLRTGGVGEAF; cdr3_length: 13; clone_size: NA; j_call: TRBJ1-1; d_call: TRBD1; v_call: TRBV28
cdr3_aa: ASSLVAGGGEAF; cdr3_length: 12; clone_size: NA; j_call: TRBJ1-1; d_call: TRBD1; v_call: TRBV13
cdr3_aa: ASSQERGYSYNEQF; cdr3_length: 14; clone_size: NA; j_call: TRBJ2-1; d_call: NA; v_call: TRBV14
cdr3_aa: ASSSGLDNNEQF; cdr3_length: 12; clone_size: few; j_call: TRBJ2-1; d_call: NA; v_call: TRBV5-1
cdr3_aa: AISGHRLAGGPTDTQY; cdr3_length: 16; clone_size: once; j_call: TRBJ2-3; d_call: TRBD2; v_call: TRBV10-3
cdr3_aa: ASSLGLGSSSSYEQY; cdr3_length: 15; clone_size: NA; j_call: TRBJ2-7; d_call: NA; v_call: TRBV5-4
cdr3_aa: ASSPTGAGTEAF; cdr3_length: 12; clone_size: NA; j_call: TRBJ1-1; d_call: TRBD1; v_call: TRBV5-1
cdr3_aa: ASSPIAGGHETQY; cdr3_length: 13; clone_size: NA; j_call: TRBJ2-5; d_call: TRBD2; v_call: TRBV27
cdr3_aa: ASSVAPSPRLAGEHLLQY; cdr3_length: 18; clone_size: NA; j_call: TRBJ2-3; d_call: TRBD2; v_call: TRBV9
cdr3_aa: ASSLNGGSTDTQY; cdr3_length: 13; clone_size: NA; j_call: TRBJ2-3; d_call: NA; v_call: TRBV5-6
cdr3_aa: ASSRTANTGELF; cdr3_length: 12; clone_size: NA; j_call: TRBJ2-2; d_call: NA; v_call: TRBV7-9
cdr3_aa: ASSLGAQAETQY; cdr3_length: 12; clone_size: NA; j_call: TRBJ2-5; d_call: NA; v_call: TRBV7-9
cdr3_aa: SASAGFEQY; cdr3_length: 9; clone_size: NA; j_call: TRBJ2-7; d_call: NA; v_call: TRBV20-1